The present entry profiles one T cell receptor beta chain with its context. Its antigen has not been determined. The input lacks base qualities; no much larger clone sits a single base away. Receptors were amplified or captured by the immunoSEQ multiplex PCR assay. Sourced from immuneACCESS, this table was stored by TCRdb with only in-frame sequences that have V and J called. A share of the clones is absent; for the studies checked, an unresolved V gene accounts for under half, and the remainder has no known explanation. In all, the sample holds around 130,000 clones, and roughly 90% of those were seen once. Clones ranked in the top ten supply under 40% of the sample. CDR3 length: 16 amino acids, cysteine to phenylalanine. Of all the DNA, just the CDR3 is kept, 48 bases in frame from base 1. V sheds 1 base and J sheds 3 bases, leaving 12 bases between their ends. As encoded in the germline V gene, CDR1 is SGHTA while CDR2 is FQGNSA.

The data stem from a study of control samples from healthy donors and cancer patients (dated by TCRdb to 2019 to 2021). The receptor was isolated from a man aged 45 to 65 in good health. The sequence is built from TRBV7-2 and TRBJ2-2; the D gene identity is not certain. Input material: blood. The CDR3 protein sequence reads: CASSLVPGYDTGELFF. The nucleotide sequence reads as follows: TGTGCCAGCAGCTTAGTCCCCGGGTATGACACCGGGGAGCTGTTTTTT.